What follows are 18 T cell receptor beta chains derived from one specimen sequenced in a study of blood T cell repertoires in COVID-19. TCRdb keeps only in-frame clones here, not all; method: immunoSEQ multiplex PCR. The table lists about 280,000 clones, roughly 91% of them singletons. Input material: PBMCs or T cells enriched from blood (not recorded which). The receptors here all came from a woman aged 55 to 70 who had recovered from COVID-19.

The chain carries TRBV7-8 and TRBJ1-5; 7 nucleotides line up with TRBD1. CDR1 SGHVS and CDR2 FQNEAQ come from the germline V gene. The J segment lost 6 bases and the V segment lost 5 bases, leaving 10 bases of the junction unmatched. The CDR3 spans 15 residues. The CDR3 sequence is CASSPGTDFGQPQHF. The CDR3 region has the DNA TGTGCCAGCAGCCCCGGGACAGACTTTGGTCAGCCCCAGCATTTT.

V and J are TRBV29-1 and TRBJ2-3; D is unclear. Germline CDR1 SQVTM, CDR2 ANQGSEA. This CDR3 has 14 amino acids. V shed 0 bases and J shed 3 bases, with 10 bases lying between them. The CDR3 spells CSVEDQFLTDTQYF. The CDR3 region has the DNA TGCAGCGTTGAAGACCAGTTTCTGACAGATACGCAGTATTTT.

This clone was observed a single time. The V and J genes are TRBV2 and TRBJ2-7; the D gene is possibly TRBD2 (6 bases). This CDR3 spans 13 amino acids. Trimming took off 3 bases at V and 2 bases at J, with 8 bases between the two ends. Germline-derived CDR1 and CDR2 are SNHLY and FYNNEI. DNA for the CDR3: TGTGCCAGCAGTGACCGGGGGACCTACGAGCAGTACTTC. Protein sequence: CASSDRGTYEQYF.

CDR3 amino acids: CASSQVHPEAFF. DNA of the CDR3: TGTGCCAGCAGCCAGGTCCACCCCGAAGCTTTCTTT. This sequence joins TRBV11-2 and TRBJ1-1; D unresolved. This CDR3 spans 12 amino acids. Germline CDR1 reads SGHAT; CDR2 reads FQNNGV. Trimming shortened V by 5 bases and J by 8 bases, and 12 bases separated the two germline ends.

The CDR3 sequence is CASSLPTGSGANVLTF. The DNA for the CDR3 is TGTGCCAGCAGTTTACCTACAGGGTCTGGGGCCAACGTCCTGACTTTC. This sequence joins TRBV28 and TRBJ2-6; D possibly corresponds to TRBD1 (6 bases). The germline V and J ends were trimmed by 2 bases and 1 base, with 9 bases remaining between them. CDR1 and CDR2 from the germline V gene are MDHEN and SYDVKM. CDR3 length equals 16 residues.

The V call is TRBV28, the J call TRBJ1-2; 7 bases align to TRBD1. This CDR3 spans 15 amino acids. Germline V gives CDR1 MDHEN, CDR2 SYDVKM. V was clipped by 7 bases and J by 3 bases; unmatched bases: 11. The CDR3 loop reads CASTGGDRGYYGYTF. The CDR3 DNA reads TGTGCCAGCACCGGCGGGGACAGAGGGTACTATGGCTACACCTTC.

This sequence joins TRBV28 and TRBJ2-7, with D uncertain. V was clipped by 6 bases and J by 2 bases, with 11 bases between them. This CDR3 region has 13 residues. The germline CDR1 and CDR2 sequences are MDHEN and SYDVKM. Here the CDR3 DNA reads TGTGCCAGCAGGGGCACCGGTCCCTACGAGCAGTACTTC. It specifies CASRGTGPYEQYF.

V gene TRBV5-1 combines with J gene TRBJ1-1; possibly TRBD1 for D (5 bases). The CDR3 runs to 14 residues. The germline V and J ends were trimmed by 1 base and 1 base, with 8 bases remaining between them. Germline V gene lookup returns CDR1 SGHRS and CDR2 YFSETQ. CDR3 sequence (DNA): TGCGCCAGCAGCTTGTATGGACAGAACACTGAAGCTTTCTTT. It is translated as CASSLYGQNTEAFF.

The CDR3 region has the DNA TGTGCCAGCACCACAGGGGGCTATGCTTTCTTT. This translates into CASTTGGYAFF. The V gene is TRBV12-3 or TRBV12-4, the J gene TRBJ1-1; 9 bases map to TRBD1. This CDR3 has 11 amino acids. The junction had 5 bases not matched to a gene; V was cut back by 7 bases and J by 11 bases.

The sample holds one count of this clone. The CDR3 nucleotides read TGCGCCAGCAGCTTTGACCCCGGAGAAGAGACCCAGTACTTC. It encodes CASSFDPGEETQYF. The V gene is TRBV5-1, the J gene TRBJ2-5, with no clear D. The germline CDR1 and CDR2 sequences are SGHRS and YFSETQ. Between the trimmed V and J ends, which lost 2 bases and 3 bases, there was a span of 11 bases. The CDR3 length is 14 residues.

The chain's CDR3 is CASSEAVGGQGYTEAFF. The CDR3 region has the DNA TGTGCCAGCAGTGAGGCGGTAGGAGGACAGGGGTATACTGAAGCTTTCTTT. The chain uses TRBV25-1 and TRBJ1-1; 9 bases are shared with TRBD1. Per germline, CDR1 MGHDK and CDR2 SYGVNS. V dropped 3 bases and J dropped 5; count of bases not matched to a gene: 13. CDR3 length equals 17 residues.

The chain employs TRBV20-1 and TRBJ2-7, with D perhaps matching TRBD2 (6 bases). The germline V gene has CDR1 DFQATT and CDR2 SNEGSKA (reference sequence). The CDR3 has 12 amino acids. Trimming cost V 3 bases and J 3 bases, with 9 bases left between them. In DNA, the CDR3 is TGCAGTGCTAGTTACGGGGGCTACGAGCAGTACTTC. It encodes CSASYGGYEQYF.

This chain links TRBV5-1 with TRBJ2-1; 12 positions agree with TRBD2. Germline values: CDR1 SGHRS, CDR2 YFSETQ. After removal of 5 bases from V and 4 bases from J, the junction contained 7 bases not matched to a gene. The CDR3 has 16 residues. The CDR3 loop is CASRGTGTSGYNEQFF. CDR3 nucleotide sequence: TGCGCCAGCAGGGGAACCGGGACTAGCGGGTACAATGAGCAGTTCTTC.

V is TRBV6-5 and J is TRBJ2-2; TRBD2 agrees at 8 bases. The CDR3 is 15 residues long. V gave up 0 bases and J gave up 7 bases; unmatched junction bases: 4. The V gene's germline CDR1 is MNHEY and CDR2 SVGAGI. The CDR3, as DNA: TGTGCCAGCAGTTACTCGCCGGGAGGGGGCGGGGAGCTGTTTTTT. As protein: CASSYSPGGGGELFF.

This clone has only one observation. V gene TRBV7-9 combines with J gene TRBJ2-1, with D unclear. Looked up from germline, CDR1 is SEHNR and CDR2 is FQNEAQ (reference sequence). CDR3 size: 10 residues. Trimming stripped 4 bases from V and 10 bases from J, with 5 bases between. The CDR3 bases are TGTGCCAGCAGCTCCCTAGAGCAGTTCTTC. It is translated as CASSSLEQFF.

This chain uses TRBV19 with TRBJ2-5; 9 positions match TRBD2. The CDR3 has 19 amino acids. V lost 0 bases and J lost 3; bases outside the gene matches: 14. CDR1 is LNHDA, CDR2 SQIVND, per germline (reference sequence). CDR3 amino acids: CASSIDHSTLSGGKETQYF. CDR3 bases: TGTGCCAGTAGTATAGATCATTCAACTCTAAGCGGGGGGAAAGAGACCCAGTACTTC. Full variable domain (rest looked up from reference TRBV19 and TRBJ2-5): DGGITQSPKYLFRKEGQNVTLSCEQNLNHDAMYWYRQDPGQGLRLIYYSQIVNDFQKGDIAEGYSVSREKKESFPLTVTSAQKNPTAFYLCASSIDHSTLSGGKETQYFGPGTRLLVL.

CDR3 protein: CASSLDPTGTEKLFF. The CDR3 nucleotides read TGTGCCAGCAGCCTCGACCCCACAGGGACTGAAAAACTGTTTTTT. J is TRBJ1-4 and V is TRBV5-5, with a possible D match to TRBD1 (6 bases). The length of the CDR3 is 15 residues. V lost 4 bases, J lost 7 bases, and 17 bases lay in between. Per germline, CDR1 SGHKS and CDR2 YYEKEE (reference sequence).

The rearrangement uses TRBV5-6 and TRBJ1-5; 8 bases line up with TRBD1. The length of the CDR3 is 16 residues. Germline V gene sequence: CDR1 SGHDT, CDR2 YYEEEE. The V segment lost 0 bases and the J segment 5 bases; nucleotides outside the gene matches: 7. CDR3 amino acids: CASSLGVYRGDQPQHF. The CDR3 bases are TGTGCCAGCAGCTTGGGAGTATACAGGGGGGATCAGCCCCAGCATTTT.